This T cell receptor beta chain was found in a study of OX40 agonist ivuxolimab in advanced cancers. The repertoire was sequenced with immunoSEQ multiplex PCR; TCRdb's copy has only in-frame clones and lacks some. In the table there are over 70,000 clones, about 90% of which are singletons. The germline gives CDR1 MDHEN, CDR2 SYDVKM. This CDR3 spans 17 amino acids. The sample here was CD4+ or CD8+ T cells sorted from blood, taken in a trial of the OX40 agonist ivuxolimab. The V and J genes are TRBV28 and TRBJ2-5, with 16 bases identical to TRBD2. TRBJ2-7 explains the end of the DNA better; the J call may be wrong. This receptor was taken from an adult with an advanced solid tumor such as melanoma, head and neck, liver or kidney cancer. The DNA of the CDR3 is TGTGCCAGCAGCCCGCACCTTGGGACTAGCGGGAGGGACGAGCAGTACTTC. It codes for CASSPHLGTSGRDEQYF.